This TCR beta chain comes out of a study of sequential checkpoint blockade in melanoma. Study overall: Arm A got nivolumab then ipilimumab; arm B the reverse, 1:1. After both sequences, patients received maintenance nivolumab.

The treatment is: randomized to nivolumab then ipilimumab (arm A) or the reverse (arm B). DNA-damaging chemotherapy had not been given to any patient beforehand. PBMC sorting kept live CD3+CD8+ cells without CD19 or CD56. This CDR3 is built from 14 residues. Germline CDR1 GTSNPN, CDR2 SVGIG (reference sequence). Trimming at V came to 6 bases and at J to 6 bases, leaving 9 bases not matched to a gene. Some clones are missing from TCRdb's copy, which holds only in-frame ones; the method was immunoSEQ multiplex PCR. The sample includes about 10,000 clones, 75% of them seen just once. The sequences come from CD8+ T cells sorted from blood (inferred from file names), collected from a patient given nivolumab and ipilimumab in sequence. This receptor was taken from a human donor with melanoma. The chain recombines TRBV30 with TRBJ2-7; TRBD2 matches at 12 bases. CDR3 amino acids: CACLRLAGVGEQYF. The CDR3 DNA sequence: TGTGCCTGCCTCAGACTAGCGGGAGTGGGCGAGCAGTACTTC.